This TCR beta chain was sequenced for a study of T-cell reconstitution after alpha-beta-depleted transplantation in children. Study-level points and caveats: Newly produced T cells mostly accounted for T-cell counts and diversity one year post-transplant. Surviving recipient T cells and thymic progenitors produced the high day-60 TCRbeta diversity seen in some patients. Expanded graft clones, several hundred of them, were reportedly the source of alpha-beta T cells about two months after transplant.

With 1 base clipped from V and 5 bases from J, the junction kept 5 bases outside the gene matches. The CDR3 covers 14 residues. In germline, CDR1 is DFQATT, CDR2 SNEGSKA (reference sequence). Many counts were recorded for this clonotype. Antigen unknown. Unique molecular identifiers were used to barcode this TCRbeta library. TCRdb itself ran the PCR reads through MiXCR, one entry per CDR3 protein. The table has roughly 100,000 distinct CDR3 sequences, 7% to 8% seen once. The rearrangement joins TRBV20-1 to TRBJ2-5; TRBD2 aligns across 9 bases. The source material was PBMCs, sampled before TCRalphabeta/CD19-depleted stem cell transplant. The clonotype was recovered from a boy between 2 and 10 years old with acute lymphoblastic leukemia, due to receive a stem cell transplant. Here the CDR3 reads CSARGTSEKETQYF. The CDR3 nucleotides read TGCAGTGCTAGAGGGACTAGCGAAAAGGAGACCCAGTACTTC.